This record concerns one T cell receptor (beta chain) sequence. This clone has just a few counts. Its cognate antigen has yet to be identified. Per-nucleotide qualities are absent, and no much larger clonotype sits a single base away. In total, 600 or so healthy bone marrow donors made up the cohort. Cohort members were all nominally healthy when sampled, although unrecorded immune exposures were likely present. The donor tested CMV seropositive, placing the donor among the approximately 290 seropositive members of the cohort. Every donor gave a peripheral blood sample, and the peripheral blood mononuclear cells from that sample were used for TCR beta sequencing. The Qiagen DNeasy Blood Extraction Kit was used to extract genomic DNA from the blood cell samples. The library was produced with the immunoSEQ multiplex PCR assay. The multiplex PCR relied on a mix of 60 forward primers for TCR Vbeta segments and 13 reverse primers for TCR Jbeta segments. Amplification of the CDR3 region of rearranged TCR beta genes was performed with a multiplex PCR assay on genomic DNA. The Illumina HiSeq System was used to sequence the amplified TCR beta libraries as 87-base-pair reads. The original pipeline was this. A later analysis tallied tens of millions of unique TCR beta chains across the 700 or so repertoires, and about 12 million of those chains were shared by two or more donors. Raw reads were error-corrected and collapsed into unique sequences by a nearest-neighbor algorithm in which closely related sequences were merged to remove PCR and sequencing errors. To assign V, D and J gene segments, CDR3 sequences were aligned to IMGT reference sequences. For a sequence to be retained, a match of at least six nucleotides to both a V gene segment and a J gene segment was required. A rearrangement counted as productive if the CDR3 had no stop codons and remained in frame with V and J, and every other rearrangement counted as non-productive. CDR3 was defined according to IMGT convention as the region running from the second conserved V-encoded cysteine to the conserved J-encoded phenylalanine. The earlier analysis of 500 to 600 of the donors excluded sequences that lacked an unambiguous match to a single V gene segment. In an earlier analysis of more than 500 of the donors, a V segment was called functional when productive rearrangements were above 56.7%, and segregating when the standard deviation between donors exceeded 5%. A statistical classification framework was built for diagnosing cytomegalovirus status from the catalog of TCR beta chain sequences. In a later analysis, TCR nucleotide sequences were compared against IMGT/GENE-DB human TR gene sequences so that V and J genes could be assigned. In a later analysis, CDR3 sequences and most-parsimonious VDJ recombination scenarios were assigned using the TCRdist pipeline. In a later analysis, each TCR beta chain was defined by its CDR3 amino acid sequence together with its V-gene family, and reads lacking a unique V-gene family were excluded. To address suspected cross-contamination and a sequencing artifact, a later analysis removed approximately 600 highly shared, low-generation-probability nucleotide sequences. A later analysis calculated a clonal expansion index for each public chain from normalized within-repertoire ranks of inferred template counts. In a later analysis, generation probabilities were computed with a VDJ recombination model fitted to out-of-frame rearrangements, and the resulting probabilities were checked against IGoR. Hypergeometric tests were used in a later analysis to score TCR-TCR, TCR-HLA and TCR-CMV co-occurrence, with a repertoire-size bias correction applied to the TCR pairs. In a later analysis, false discovery rates were estimated by permuting HLA or CMV assignments 20 times. In a later analysis, co-occurring TCRs were grouped using DBSCAN, and TCRdist sequence similarity was added for clustering within HLA-allele-positive subsets. Repertoires with fewer than 30,000 or more than 120,000 public chains were left out of co-occurrence clustering, as were a handful of repertoires with anomalous nucleotide sharing. This immuneACCESS table, as held by TCRdb, lists in-frame sequences with V and J called but not all clones. Of the missing ones, under half trace to an unresolved V gene in checked studies; the others have no known cause. V and J calls and clone size are given by that table; D and trimming were obtained from the DNA. In all, the sample holds fewer than 130,000 clones, and around 83% of those were seen once. In total, the top ten clones hold about 3.2% of the sample.

These data originate in a study of cytomegalovirus exposure and HLA in healthy donors (dated by TCRdb to 2015 to 2018). Turning to the overall study: According to an earlier analysis of around 600 of the donors, about 179 million T cells yielded over 100 million unique TCR beta sequences and approximately 280 Gb of sequence data. Among the roughly 390 genotyped donors, about 85% belonged to the genetic ancestry cluster associated with self-reported Caucasian donors. Donor age, sex, ethnicity and CMV serostatus were compiled together with the repertoire data. HLA typing covered class I and class II loci at four-digit resolution. Among around 400 genotyped donors of the cohort, an average of approximately 240,000 unique TCR beta nucleotide sequences was sequenced per donor, of which roughly 17% were non-productive. Every repertoire in the discovery cohort had been generated on one and the same sequencing platform. Typing coverage varied by locus: roughly 620-640 donors for A, B, C, DRB1 and DQB1; 522 for DQA1; approximately 570 for DPA1; more than 450 for DPB1. The study aimed to test whether signatures of past pathogen exposure could be identified by cataloging public T cell receptors. An earlier analysis of around 580 of the donors used high-throughput TCR beta sequencing to judge whether each TCR beta V gene segment behaved as functional or pseudogenic. An early release covering approximately 600 HLA-typed donors comprised roughly 300 gigabases of sequencing data and 85 million or so unique TCR sequences. In a later genetic analysis, genome-wide SNP genotypes for about 55% of the 666 donors were used, and that subset was treated as a discovery cohort. Using immunosequencing, the study profiled T cell repertoires from some 670 subjects and related those repertoires to cytomegalovirus serostatus. About 5 DR-DQ haplotypes were handled as single units for association and clustering, since linkage in the cohort was strong. A later analysis re-analyzed previously published TCR beta repertoires from 666 donors and added high-resolution HLA genotyping to study TCR occurrence patterns. Along with the roughly 670-subject first cohort, a separate validation cohort of over a hundred different subjects was used. Rather than drawing on any new phenotypic data, the later analysis identified candidate immune exposures from TCR beta sequences and the way those sequences occurred across donors. To predict cytomegalovirus infection status, the study brought together high-throughput TCR immunosequencing, statistical association of individual TCRs with disease status, and machine learning. The full study reports these points: A later analysis found that most CMV-associated TCR beta chains appeared HLA-restricted, with HLA associations seemingly driven largely by CMV exposure. Several of the top co-occurrence clusters appeared to be linked to parvovirus B19, influenza, CMV and Epstein-Barr virus, according to a later analysis. V-gene and J-gene trimming of TCR beta chains was associated with a missense DCLRE1C variant in a later genetic analysis, and the association was replicated in an independent cohort. Specific HLA alleles were associated with 16,951 TCR beta sequences at a false discovery rate of 0.05 in a later analysis. In the study, some 160 TCR beta chains were listed as associated with cytomegalovirus. The cohort was sequenced for TCR beta chains only, and without alpha or paired-chain data the features that could be detected were limited. Because some donors lacked HLA typing at each locus, the association tests relied only on the typed subset. Compared with equally common non-associated chains, HLA-associated TCR beta chains in a later analysis were more clonally expanded and had lower generation probabilities. For the cohort, immune exposure information was limited to CMV serostatus. The classifier was reported to diagnose cytomegalovirus status with high specificity and sensitivity in both the original and validation cohorts. Presence/absence analyses assumed roughly uniform sequencing depth across donors, an assumption that may not hold. In a later genetic analysis, fewer N-insertions in productive TCRs were reported among donors in an Asian-associated ancestry cluster than the roughly 700-donor mean. A later analysis found that TCR association rates varied across HLA loci, with DRB1 alleles showing the most associated TCRs and HLA-C alleles the fewest. Correlated functional status among segregating V segments might be attributable to linkage disequilibrium, but an unknown experimental factor could not be ruled out. Some IMGT-functional V segments, including TRBV6-2 and TRBV6-3, could not be told apart with the 87-base-pair reads, so those segments were excluded. Most TCR sequences were seen in very few donors, while some public TCRs were found in many individuals. Three of the identified cytomegalovirus-associated TCR beta chains were confirmed in vitro to be specific for cytomegalovirus antigens. The authors suggested that the approach could potentially be generalized to other disease states and immunological phenotypes. When HLA alleles, especially DR and DQ, strongly co-occurred, attributing TCR associations to individual alleles was difficult. A group of highly shared sequence variants was considered likely to be a technical artifact of the sequencing pipeline. Around 16 rarely observed V segments, including chromosome 9 orphons, were excluded from the earlier analysis of almost 600 of the donors because counts were too low. Broadly in line with IMGT annotations, most TCR beta V segments showed up in productive rearrangements about 90% or about 30% of the time in an earlier analysis of several hundred of the donors. A further reported finding was that TCR beta sequences accurately predicted the HLA-A and HLA-B alleles for most subjects in the first cohort.

Trimming leaves V shorter by 5 bases and J shorter by 3 bases, with the junction holding 6 bases beyond the gene matches. Including cysteine and phenylalanine, the CDR3 has 14 amino acids. Just the 42-base CDR3 DNA is kept, in frame starting at base 1. As encoded in the germline V gene (reference sequence), CDR1 is MNHNY while CDR2 is SVGAGI. The rearrangement combines TRBV6-6 with TRBJ1-1; 7 central bases correspond to TRBD1. The TCR was taken from a woman aged 55-69 years in good health and CMV-seropositive. Input material: PBMCs. The DNA sequence is as follows: TGTGCCAGCAGTCCCCAGGGGGAGTACACTGAAGCTTTCTTT. Its product reads: CASSPQGEYTEAFF.